This TCR beta chain was sequenced for a study of blood T cell repertoires in COVID-19. Background on the study: The samples span acute and convalescent COVID-19 from the United States, Italy and Spain.

Sequencing was performed with immunoSEQ multiplex PCR; in TCRdb, only in-frame clones are kept and a portion is missing. In the table there are approximately 180,000 clones, approximately 83% of which are singletons. Germline V gene sequence: CDR1 MNHEY, CDR2 SVGAGI. CDR3 size: 15 residues. With 6 bases clipped from V and 4 bases from J, the junction kept 10 bases outside the gene matches. The rearrangement links TRBV6-5 to TRBJ1-2; TRBD1 agrees at 8 bases. The receptor was derived from a man in his fifties or sixties with acute or convalescent COVID-19. The sample was peripheral blood. The CDR3, as DNA: TGTGCCAGCAGCGGACAGGGAGGGGGTCTCTATGGCTACACCTTC. Protein: CASSGQGGGLYGYTF.